The 16 T cell receptor beta chains presented below share a single source sample, sequenced in a study of T cells in tuberculosis. Generated by immunoSEQ multiplex PCR, the TCRdb table keeps only in-frame clones and is missing some. Of about 43,000 clones in the sample, approximately 94% were seen once. Sequencing was carried out using PBMCs. Receptor source: a donor between 10 and 35 years old with latent tuberculosis or without tuberculosis infection. Some clones in this sample may be carry-over from other donors' samples.

The gene calls are TRBV25-1 and TRBJ2-1; D is perhaps TRBD2 (6 bases). The germline V and J ends were trimmed by 4 bases and 7 bases, with 8 bases remaining between them. The CDR3 loop spans 12 amino acids. Germline values: CDR1 MGHDK, CDR2 SYGVNS. The CDR3 sequence: CASSGDWNEQFF. The CDR3 nucleotides are TGTGCCAGCAGTGGGGACTGGAATGAGCAGTTCTTC.

The J gene is TRBJ2-7, the V gene TRBV12-5; TRBD1 matches 9 bases. The length of the CDR3 is 20 residues. Trimming at V came to 0 bases and at J to 3 bases, leaving 18 bases not matched to a gene. Germline assignment: CDR1 LGHNT and CDR2 FRNRAP. Here the CDR3 DNA reads TGTGCTAGTGGTTTGGTACTGGGGAATATCGGGACAGGGAATGGCTACGAGCAGTACTTC. It encodes CASGLVLGNIGTGNGYEQYF.

The CDR3 DNA follows: TGTGCCAGCAGCCCCACTAGCGTCATGGGGAATGAGCAGTTCTTC. Its protein product is CASSPTSVMGNEQFF. This chain uses TRBV7-7 with TRBJ2-1; 7 positions agree with TRBD2. Germline CDR1 is SSHAT and CDR2 is FNYEAQ (reference sequence). Trimming removed 5 bases from V and 7 bases from J; junction bases left unmatched: 11. The CDR3 consists of 15 residues.

This chain joins TRBV28 and TRBJ1-2, with TRBD1 identical over 10 bases. Germline-derived CDR1 and CDR2 are MDHEN and SYDVKM. Unmatched junction bases numbered 10, after V lost 2 bases and J lost 7 bases. This CDR3 has 16 amino acids. The CDR3 nucleotides read TGTGCCAGCAGTTTAAATATTGGGGACAGGGGACTTGGCTACACCTTC. Translating it yields CASSLNIGDRGLGYTF.

The gene calls are TRBV28 and TRBJ2-7, with D perhaps matching TRBD1 (6 bases). Germline V CDR1 and CDR2: MDHEN, SYDVKM. The CDR3 runs to 15 residues. Trimming took off 2 bases at V and 0 bases at J, with 11 bases between the two ends. CDR3 protein: CASSLPTGPSYEQYF. The CDR3 DNA reads TGTGCCAGCAGTTTACCCACAGGGCCCTCCTACGAGCAGTACTTC.

This chain links TRBV19 with TRBJ2-2; D perhaps matches TRBD2 (6 bases). Trimming took off 4 bases at V and 7 bases at J, with 25 bases between the two ends. The CDR3 spans 18 residues. Germline CDR1 LNHDA, CDR2 SQIVND (reference sequence). The CDR3 DNA reads TGTGCCAGTAGTACCAATGTCGCCGGAGGGGTCCAGCGCGGGGAGCTGTTTTTT. The encoded protein is CASSTNVAGGVQRGELFF.

V usage is TRBV5-1 and J usage is TRBJ2-5; a weak D match, TRBD2 (5 bases). CDR1 is SGHRS and CDR2 is YFSETQ in the germline V gene. V shed 4 bases and J shed 2 bases, with 15 bases lying between them. There are 15 residues in the CDR3. The CDR3 bases are TGCGCCAGCAGCCATTCCGGAGCGGTGCAAGAGACCCAGTACTTC. It specifies CASSHSGAVQETQYF.

The chain joins TRBV5-6 to TRBJ2-7, with 12 bases aligning to TRBD2. V dropped 4 bases and J dropped 0; count of bases not matched to a gene: 5. The V gene's germline CDR1 is SGHDT and CDR2 YYEEEE. The CDR3 length is 16 residues. The CDR3 sequence is CASSRLAGGPSYEQYF. The CDR3 DNA is TGTGCCAGCAGCAGGCTAGCGGGAGGGCCCTCCTACGAGCAGTACTTC.

The chain has TRBV15 and TRBJ2-5, with D uncertain. CDR3 length: 13 residues. V dropped 6 bases and J dropped 5 bases, with 13 bases sitting between them. Germline V CDR1 and CDR2: LNHNV, YYDKDF (reference sequence). CDR3 sequence reads: CATSEGVLETQYF. CDR3 DNA sequence: TGTGCCACCAGTGAAGGAGTCTTGGAGACCCAGTACTTC.

CDR3 nucleotides: TGTGCCAGCAGCCGAGTGGCGACCCGGGAGGCCAACAATGAGCAGTTCTTC. This encodes CASSRVATREANNEQFF. The V call is TRBV7-9, the J call TRBJ2-1; TRBD2 matches at 7 bases. The germline V gene encodes CDR1 SEHNR and CDR2 FQNEAQ (reference sequence). CDR3 length: 17 residues. V dropped 5 bases and J dropped 5; count of bases not matched to a gene: 15. The whole variable domain, filled in from reference TRBV7-9 and TRBJ2-1, reads DTGVSQNPRHKITKRGQNVTFRCDPISEHNRLYWYRQTLGQGPEFLTYFQNEAQLEKSRLLSDRFSAERPKGSFSTLEIQRTEQGDSAMYLCASSRVATREANNEQFFGPGTRLTVL.

The chain couples TRBV4-3 to TRBJ2-1; perhaps TRBD2 as D (6 bases). The V end was cut by 0 bases, the J end by 2 bases, with 8 bases between. The CDR3 contains 15 residues. CDR1 LGHNA and CDR2 YSLEER come from the germline V gene. Here the CDR3 DNA reads TGCGCCAGCAGCCAAGAATGGACTACCTACAATGAGCAGTTCTTC. Amino acids: CASSQEWTTYNEQFF.

The chain links TRBV19 to TRBJ2-1, with D possibly being TRBD2 (6 bases). The CDR3 sequence is 14 residues long. The V gene lost 7 bases and the J gene lost 2 bases, with 12 bases spanning the gap. From germline, CDR1 is LNHDA and CDR2 SQIVND (reference sequence). The CDR3, as DNA: TGTGCCAGTAACCCGGGAGTTCCCTACAATGAGCAGTTCTTC. The encoded protein is CASNPGVPYNEQFF.

The chain employs TRBV19 and TRBJ1-4; D perhaps matches TRBD1 (6 bases). V shed 7 bases and J shed 6 bases, with 18 bases lying between them. In germline, CDR1 is LNHDA, CDR2 SQIVND (reference sequence). There are 15 residues in the CDR3. The CDR3 region is CASTSGTGRDEKLFF. The CDR3 DNA reads TGTGCCAGTACCTCCGGAACAGGGAGGGATGAAAAACTGTTTTTT.

The chain joins TRBV28 to TRBJ1-2, with TRBD1 identical over 9 bases. The CDR3 contains 13 residues. J was trimmed by 7 bases and V by 6 bases; bases with no gene match: 6. The germline V gene has CDR1 MDHEN and CDR2 SYDVKM. The CDR3 nucleotides are TGTGCCAGCAGCTACAGGGGGCCCCTTGGCTACACCTTC. Translating gives CASSYRGPLGYTF.

This sequence joins TRBV5-4 and TRBJ2-3, with 10 bases matching TRBD2. The CDR3 contains 16 residues. Germline V gene sequence: CDR1 SGHNT, CDR2 YYREEE (reference sequence). With 0 bases clipped from V and 2 bases from J, the junction kept 3 bases outside the gene matches. This CDR3 is CASSLVLAGITDTQYF. The DNA for the CDR3 is TGTGCCAGCAGCTTGGTACTAGCGGGAATCACAGATACGCAGTATTTT.

The J gene is TRBJ2-7, the V gene TRBV2; D perhaps matches TRBD2 (5 bases). The length of the CDR3 is 15 residues. Trimming removed 0 bases at V and 4 bases at J, with 13 bases between. Germline values: CDR1 SNHLY, CDR2 FYNNEI. This CDR3 is CASSEALDYSYEQYF. Written as DNA, the CDR3 is TGTGCCAGCAGTGAAGCGCTCGACTACTCTTACGAGCAGTACTTC.